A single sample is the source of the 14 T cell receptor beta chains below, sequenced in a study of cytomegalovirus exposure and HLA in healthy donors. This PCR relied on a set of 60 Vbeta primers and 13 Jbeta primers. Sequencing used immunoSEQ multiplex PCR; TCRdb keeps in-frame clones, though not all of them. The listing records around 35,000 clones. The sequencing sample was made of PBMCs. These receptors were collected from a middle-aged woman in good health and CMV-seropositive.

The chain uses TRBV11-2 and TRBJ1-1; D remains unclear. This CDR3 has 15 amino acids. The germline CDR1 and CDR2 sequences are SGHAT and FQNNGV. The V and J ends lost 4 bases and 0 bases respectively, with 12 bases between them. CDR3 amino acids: CASSSPTPLNTEAFF. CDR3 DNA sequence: TGTGCCAGCAGCTCGCCGACTCCCCTGAACACTGAAGCTTTCTTT.

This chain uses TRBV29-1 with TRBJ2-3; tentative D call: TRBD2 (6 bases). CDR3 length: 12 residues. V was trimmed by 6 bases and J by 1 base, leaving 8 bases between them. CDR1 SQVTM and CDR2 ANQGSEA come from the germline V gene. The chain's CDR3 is CSVRGGTDTQYF. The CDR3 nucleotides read TGCAGCGTGCGGGGTGGCACAGATACGCAGTATTTT.

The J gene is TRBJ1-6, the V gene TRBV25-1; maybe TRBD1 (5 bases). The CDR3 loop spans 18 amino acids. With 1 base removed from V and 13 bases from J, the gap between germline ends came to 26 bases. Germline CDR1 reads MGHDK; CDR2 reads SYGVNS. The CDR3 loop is CASSESSPSRGSWSPLHF. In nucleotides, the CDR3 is TGTGCCAGCAGTGAATCCTCCCCCTCACGGGGGAGTTGGTCGCCCCTCCACTTT.

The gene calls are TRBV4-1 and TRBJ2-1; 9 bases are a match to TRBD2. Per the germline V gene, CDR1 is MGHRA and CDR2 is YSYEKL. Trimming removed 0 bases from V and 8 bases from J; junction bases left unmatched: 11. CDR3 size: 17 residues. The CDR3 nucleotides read TGCGCCAGCAGCCAAGATCGGCGGGGGGGCCTATTCGATGAGCAGTTCTTC. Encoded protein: CASSQDRRGGLFDEQFF.

Here the CDR3 DNA reads TGTGCCACCAGGGGGACAGGGATTGGTTCACCCCTCCACTTT. It codes for CATRGTGIGSPLHF. The chain carries TRBV15 and TRBJ1-6, with 9 bases lining up with TRBD1. The CDR3 length is 14 residues. J was trimmed by 9 bases and V by 6 bases; bases with no gene match: 6. Germline CDR1 LNHNV, CDR2 YYDKDF (reference sequence).

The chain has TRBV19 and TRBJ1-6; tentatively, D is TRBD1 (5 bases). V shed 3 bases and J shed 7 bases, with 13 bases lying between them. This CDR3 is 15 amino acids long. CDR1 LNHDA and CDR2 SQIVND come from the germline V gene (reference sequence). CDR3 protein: CASSIGREGNSPLHF. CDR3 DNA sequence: TGTGCCAGTAGTATCGGCAGGGAGGGAAATTCACCCCTCCACTTT.

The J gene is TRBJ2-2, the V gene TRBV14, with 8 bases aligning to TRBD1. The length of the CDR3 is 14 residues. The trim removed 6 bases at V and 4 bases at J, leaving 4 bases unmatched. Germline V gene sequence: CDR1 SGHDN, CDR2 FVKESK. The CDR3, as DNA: TGTGCCAGCAGGGCTACAGGGGGCACCGGGGAGCTGTTTTTT. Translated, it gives CASRATGGTGELFF. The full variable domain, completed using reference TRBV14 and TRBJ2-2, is EAGVTQFPSHSVIEKGQTVTLRCDPISGHDNLYWYRRVMGKEIKFLLHFVKESKQDESGMPNNRFLAERTGGTYSTLKVQPAELEDSGVYFCASRATGGTGELFFGEGSRLTVL.

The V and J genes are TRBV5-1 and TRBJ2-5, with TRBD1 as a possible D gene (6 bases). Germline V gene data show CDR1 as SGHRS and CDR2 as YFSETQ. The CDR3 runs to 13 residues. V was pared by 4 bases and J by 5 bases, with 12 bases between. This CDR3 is CASSPQGPETQYF. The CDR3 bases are TGCGCCAGCAGCCCACAGGGTCCCGAGACCCAGTACTTC.

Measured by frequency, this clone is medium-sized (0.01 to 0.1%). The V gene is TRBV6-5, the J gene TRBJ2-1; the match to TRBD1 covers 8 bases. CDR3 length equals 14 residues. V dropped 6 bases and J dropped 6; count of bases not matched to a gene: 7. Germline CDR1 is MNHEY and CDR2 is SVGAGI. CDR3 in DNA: TGTGCCAGCAGAGACAGGGGTGGGCTCAATGAGCAGTTCTTC. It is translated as CASRDRGGLNEQFF.

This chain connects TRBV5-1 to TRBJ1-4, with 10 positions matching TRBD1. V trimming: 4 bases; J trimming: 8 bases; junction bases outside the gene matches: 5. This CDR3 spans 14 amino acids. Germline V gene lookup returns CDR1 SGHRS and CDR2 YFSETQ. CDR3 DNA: TGCGCCAGCAGCCCGGGACAGGGGAGCGAAAAACTGTTTTTT. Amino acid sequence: CASSPGQGSEKLFF.

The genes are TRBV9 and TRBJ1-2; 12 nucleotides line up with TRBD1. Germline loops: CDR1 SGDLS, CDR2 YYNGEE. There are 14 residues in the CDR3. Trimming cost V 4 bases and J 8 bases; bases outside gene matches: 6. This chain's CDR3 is CASSSGTGGRGYTF. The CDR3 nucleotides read TGTGCCAGCAGCTCCGGGACAGGGGGCAGGGGCTACACCTTC.

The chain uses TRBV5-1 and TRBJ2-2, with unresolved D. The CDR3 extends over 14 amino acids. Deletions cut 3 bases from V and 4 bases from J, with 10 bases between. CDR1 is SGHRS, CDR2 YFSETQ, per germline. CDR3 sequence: CASSSLLGTGELFF. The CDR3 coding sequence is TGCGCCAGCAGCTCCCTACTCGGCACCGGGGAGCTGTTTTTT.

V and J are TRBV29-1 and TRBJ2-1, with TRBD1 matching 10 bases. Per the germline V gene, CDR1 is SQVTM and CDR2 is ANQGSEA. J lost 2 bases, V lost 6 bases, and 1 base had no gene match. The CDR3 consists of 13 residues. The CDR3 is CSVDRGPYNEQFF. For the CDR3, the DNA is TGCAGCGTCGACAGGGGGCCCTACAATGAGCAGTTCTTC.

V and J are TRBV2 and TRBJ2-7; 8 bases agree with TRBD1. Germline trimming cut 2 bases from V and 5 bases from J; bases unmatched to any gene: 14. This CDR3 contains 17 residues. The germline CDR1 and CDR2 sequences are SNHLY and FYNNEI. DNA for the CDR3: TGTGCCAGCAGTGAACGGGCAGGGGGCGCAAGGTCCCACGAGCAGTACTTC. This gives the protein CASSERAGGARSHEQYF.